This paragraph reports one T cell receptor beta chain. Antigen: not known. The junction shows a germline mismatch at one end, possibly a read error. TCRdb's copy holds only in-frame clones and misses some; the assay was immunoSEQ multiplex PCR. The sample records fewer than 250,000 clones, more than 70% being singletons. The donors were in the roughly 130-subject validation cohort, distinct from the approximately 700-subject first cohort. The entry originates in a study of cytomegalovirus exposure and HLA in healthy donors. The study's findings and limits: Many donors carried some public TCRs, although rarity characterized most TCR sequences. Cytomegalovirus-associated status was assigned to approximately 160 TCR beta chains.

CDR1 is SQVTM, CDR2 ANQGSEA, per germline. This CDR3 has 10 residues. The sample taken for sequencing was PBMCs. This TCR was recovered from a woman aged 18-29 years in good health and CMV-seronegative. The chain employs TRBV29-1 and TRBJ1-2, with a weak D call TRBD1 (6 bases). The CDR3 spells CYVQGQGYTF. The DNA for the CDR3 is TGTTACGTCCAGGGACAAGGCTACACCTTC.